This note documents a single T cell receptor beta chain sequence. Its target is unknown. This specimen comes from a study of vaccination and CD4 T cells after COVID-19. Overall study findings and caveats: The median count of SARS-CoV-2-reactive clonotypes rose from approximately 21 to 40, not significantly. Within the convalescent patients, a median about 86% of the SARS-CoV-2-reactive clones were ones that appeared only post-vaccination.

This sample's treatment: roughly 11-day PBMC culture with coronavirus spike peptide pools or control peptides (ViraFEST assay). Investigators obtained the unexposed donor's CD4+ T cells before the COVID-19 pandemic (2011-2018). V shed 6 bases, J shed 6 bases, and the junction held 8 bases outside the gene matches. The CDR3 is made up of 16 amino acids. CDR1 and CDR2 (germline): SGHTA, FQGNSA. Cultured CD4+ T-cell DNA underwent Oncomine TCR Beta short-read sequencing. Investigators isolated genomic DNA from cultured CD4+ T cells. Using its own MiXCR run on the PCR reads, TCRdb lists one record per CDR3 protein. The table has several thousand distinct CDR3 sequences, approximately 28% seen once.

The chain is built from TRBV7-2 and TRBJ2-1, with TRBD2 matching 13 bases. This TCR derives from a human donor in good health. Sequencing was carried out using CD4+ T cells from blood, cultured in vitro. The CDR3 region has the DNA TGTGCCAGCAGTACCGGACTAGCGGGAGTTGGCAATGAGCAGTTCTTC. It yields the protein CASSTGLAGVGNEQFF. The full variable domain, completed using reference TRBV7-2 and TRBJ2-1, is GAGVSQSPSNKVTEKGKDVELRCDPISGHTALYWYRQSLGQGLEFLIYFQGNSAPDKSGLPSDRFSAERTGGSVSTLTIQRTQQEDSAVYLCASSTGLAGVGNEQFFGPGTRLTVL.